This is a list of T cell receptor beta chains from one sample in a study of T cell responses to AZD1222 COVID-19 vaccine. The table came from immunoSEQ multiplex PCR; TCRdb's copy has only in-frame clones and leaves some out. The sample holds 140,000 to 150,000 clones, approximately 93% seen once. The sequenced sample was peripheral blood, obtained after recovery from COVID-19. Receptor source: an adult who had recovered from COVID-19. Each CDR3 is given with its conserved first and last residue. The order of the fields is V gene, CDR3 protein.

V gene: TRBV28
CDR3 protein: CASSLFYGEAGTGKSTDTQYF

V gene: TRBV11-2
CDR3 protein: CASSFRGTLGATGELFF

V gene: TRBV6-5
CDR3 protein: CASREREGRGTQYF

V gene: TRBV28
CDR3 protein: CASSLSAVYGYTF

V gene: TRBV19
CDR3 protein: CASTKHRTTNEKLFF

V gene: TRBV6-2/TRBV6-3
CDR3 protein: CASSRTGSGNTIYF

V gene: TRBV27
CDR3 protein: CASSFLSGSLNTGELFF

V gene: TRBV6-6
CDR3 protein: CASSPGTGSSEQYF

V gene: TRBV5-1
CDR3 protein: CASTSQGANTEAFF

V gene: TRBV9
CDR3 protein: CASSSHGGSTEAFF

V gene: TRBV18
CDR3 protein: CASSPPVPYEQYF

V gene: TRBV7-9
CDR3 protein: CASSLASSGRSTGELFF

V gene: TRBV7-6
CDR3 protein: CASSLAQGSDTDTQYF

V gene: TRBV4-2
CDR3 protein: CASSQTGGFYRNEQFF

V gene: TRBV4-2
CDR3 protein: CASSETGYEQYF

V gene: TRBV29-1
CDR3 protein: CSVEGEATYEQYF

V gene: TRBV12-3/TRBV12-4
CDR3 protein: CASSYLNEQFF

V gene: TRBV5-6
CDR3 protein: CASSLKRQPSSYNEQFF

V gene: TRBV6-5
CDR3 protein: CASSYSERLNTEAFF

V gene: TRBV23-1
CDR3 protein: CANPRDRGCEQYF

V gene: TRBV7-8
CDR3 protein: CASAPLAGGFGGETQYF

V gene: TRBV30
CDR3 protein: CAWSGQEAYEQYF

V gene: TRBV20-1
CDR3 protein: CSARIETQYF

V gene: TRBV10-1
CDR3 protein: CASSAGLAGEQYF

V gene: TRBV6-1
CDR3 protein: CASSEGANYEQYF

V gene: TRBV12-3/TRBV12-4
CDR3 protein: CASSQGGGELFF

V gene: TRBV12-3/TRBV12-4
CDR3 protein: CASSLWGYNEQFF

V gene: TRBV19
CDR3 protein: CASSIAGGAGANVLTF